These 11 T cell receptor beta chains originate from one sample sequenced in a study of Tregs in tolerant kidney transplant recipients (dated by TCRdb to the late 2010s). Receptors were amplified or captured by the immunoSEQ multiplex PCR assay. What TCRdb holds here is the immuneACCESS table cut down to in-frame rearrangements. Part of the clones is not present; checked against another copy, under half of the missing clones reflect an unresolved V gene, and the others are unexplained. Recorded for this sample are under 300,000 clones; 80% to 85% of them occurred a single time. The ten most abundant clones make up around 0.68% of the sample. The material sequenced was CD4+ T cells from blood. Source of these receptors: a human donor in good health.

This chain joins TRBV5-1 and TRBJ2-1; possible D gene TRBD1, 5 bases. Trimming took off 4 bases at V and 4 bases at J, with 12 bases between the two ends. CDR3 length equals 14 residues. Germline assignment: CDR1 SGHRS and CDR2 YFSETQ. CDR3 amino acids: CASSGITGYNEQFF. For the CDR3, the DNA is TGCGCCAGCAGCGGGATCACAGGTTACAATGAGCAGTTCTTC.

V usage is TRBV9 and J usage is TRBJ2-7, with TRBD2 matching over 7 bases. Germline-derived CDR1 and CDR2 are SGDLS and YYNGEE. CDR3 length equals 17 residues. Trimming at V came to 0 bases and at J to 0 bases, leaving 9 bases not matched to a gene. In nucleotides, the CDR3 is TGTGCCAGCAGCGTAGGTACTAGCGCGATGAGCTCCTACGAGCAGTACTTC. Amino acid sequence: CASSVGTSAMSSYEQYF.

This chain uses TRBV2 with TRBJ1-6, with TRBD1 as a possible D gene (5 bases). CDR3 length: 15 residues. CDR1 and CDR2 from the germline V gene are SNHLY and FYNNEI. V gave up 2 bases and J gave up 10 bases, with 15 bases separating them. The CDR3 nucleotides read TGTGCCAGCAGTGAACTGACCGCAGGGTTGTCACCCCTCCACTTT. It yields the protein CASSELTAGLSPLHF.

The V call is TRBV11-2, the J call TRBJ2-2; 9 bases map to TRBD1. The germline V gene encodes CDR1 SGHAT and CDR2 FQNNGV. This CDR3 has 17 amino acids. V was pared by 3 bases and J by 7 bases, with 12 bases of the junction left unmatched. CDR3 region: CASSFYPRDRVVGELFF. The CDR3 coding sequence is TGTGCCAGCAGCTTTTATCCCCGGGACAGGGTTGTCGGGGAGCTGTTTTTT.

The chain uses TRBV9 and TRBJ2-6; D ambiguous. Looked up from germline, CDR1 is SGDLS and CDR2 is YYNGEE. The CDR3 has 15 residues. The V gene lost 4 bases and the J gene lost 4 bases, with 12 bases spanning the gap. CDR3 DNA sequence: TGTGCCAGCAGCACGATTCCGGTCGGGGCCAACGTCCTGACTTTC. Protein: CASSTIPVGANVLTF.

The chain employs TRBV5-1 and TRBJ1-3, with D unclear. Germline loops: CDR1 SGHRS, CDR2 YFSETQ. V lost 5 bases to trimming and J lost 0 bases, with 15 bases between them. The CDR3 covers 16 residues. The CDR3 loop is CASSPAGSASGNTIYF. Written as DNA, the CDR3 is TGCGCCAGCAGTCCGGCCGGCAGTGCCTCTGGAAACACCATATATTTT.

V usage is TRBV2 and J usage is TRBJ1-2, with D unresolved. Germline V gene data show CDR1 as SNHLY and CDR2 as FYNNEI. V was trimmed by 0 bases and J by 0 bases, leaving 14 bases between them. The CDR3 length is 17 residues. CDR3 DNA: TGTGCCAGCAGTGAAGCGCAGGCCGATCAAGCTAACTATGGCTACACCTTC. It codes for CASSEAQADQANYGYTF. Full variable domain (outside the CDR3, taken from reference TRBV2 and TRBJ1-2): EPEVTQTPSHQVTQMGQEVILRCVPISNHLYFYWYRQILGQKVEFLVSFYNNEISEKSEIFDDQFSVERPDGSNFTLKIRSTKLEDSAMYFCASSEAQADQANYGYTFGSGTRLTVV.

The rearrangement links TRBV5-4 to TRBJ2-7; 7 bases align to TRBD1. Trimming at V came to 4 bases and at J to 2 bases, leaving 12 bases not matched to a gene. Germline V gives CDR1 SGHNT, CDR2 YYREEE (reference sequence). The CDR3 consists of 16 residues. The CDR3 sequence: CASSPGRQGGTYEQYF. CDR3 sequence (DNA): TGTGCCAGCAGCCCGGGGCGACAGGGTGGGACCTACGAGCAGTACTTC.

The sample holds one count of this clone. J is TRBJ2-7 and V is TRBV18; weak D call: TRBD1 (5 bases). From germline, CDR1 is KGHSH and CDR2 LQKENI. The V and J ends lost 1 base and 1 base respectively, with 14 bases between them. The CDR3 extends over 16 amino acids. The CDR3 coding sequence is TGTGCCAGCTCACCACAAAGACAGTTGACTTCCTACGAGCAGTACTTC. This gives the protein CASSPQRQLTSYEQYF.

The chain is built from TRBV9 and TRBJ1-3, with 8 bases matching TRBD1. This CDR3 spans 15 amino acids. V lost 3 bases to trimming and J lost 4 bases; unmatched junction nucleotides: 6. Germline V lookup: CDR1 SGDLS, CDR2 YYNGEE. The CDR3 region has the DNA TGTGCCAGCAGCGCCTCCGGACAGGGAGGAAACACCATATATTTT. This translates into CASSASGQGGNTIYF.

DNA for the CDR3: TGTGCCAGCTCATACAGGGGATACGCAGATACGCAGTATTTT. Amino acid sequence: CASSYRGYADTQYF. The J gene is TRBJ2-3, the V gene TRBV18, with 7 bases lining up with TRBD1. With V trimmed by 5 bases and J by 4 bases, 6 bases remained unmatched. This CDR3 spans 14 amino acids. Germline CDR1 is KGHSH and CDR2 is LQKENI.